The count of the clone carrying this T cell receptor beta chain is one. CDR3 length equals 13 residues. V was trimmed by 0 bases and J by 5 bases, leaving 2 bases between them. It was during active infection that Seattle patients were enrolled and then longitudinally followed. This specimen comes from a study of blood T cell repertoires in COVID-19. Study background: COVID-19 samples from acute and convalescent phases originated in the United States, Italy and Spain. Sources were T cells, B-cell-depleted T cells, or PBMCs; the material itself was cDNA or gDNA.

Per the original methods: Cell counts per sample came from amplifying reference gene primers. Repertoires were generated with immunoSEQ multiplex PCR, while TCRdb's copy carries only in-frame clones and drops some. That table supplies the V and J calls and clone size; D and trimming were determined from the DNA. The top ten clones hold approximately 0.97% of a sample with under 200,000 clones, just under 85% of them seen once. Sample: peripheral blood. V usage is TRBV12-3 or TRBV12-4 and J usage is TRBJ1-6; no clear D gene. The source of this sequence is a man in his fifties or sixties with COVID-19, enrolled during active disease. The CDR3, as DNA: TGTGCCAGCAGTTTAGCCGATAATTCACCCCTCCACTTT. Protein sequence: CASSLADNSPLHF.